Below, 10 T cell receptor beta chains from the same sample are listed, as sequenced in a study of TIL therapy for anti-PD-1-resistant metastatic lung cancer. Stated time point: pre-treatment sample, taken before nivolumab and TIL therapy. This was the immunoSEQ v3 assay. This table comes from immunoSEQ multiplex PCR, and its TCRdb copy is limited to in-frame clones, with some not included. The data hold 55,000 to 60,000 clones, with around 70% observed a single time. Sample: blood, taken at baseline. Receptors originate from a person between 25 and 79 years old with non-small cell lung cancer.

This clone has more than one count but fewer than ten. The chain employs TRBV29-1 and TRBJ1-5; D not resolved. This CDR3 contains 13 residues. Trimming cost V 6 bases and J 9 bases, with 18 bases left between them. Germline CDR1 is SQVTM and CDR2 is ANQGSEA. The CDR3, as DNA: TGCAGCGTGAGGACGTCCAACTATGGGCCCCAGCATTTT. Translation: CSVRTSNYGPQHF.

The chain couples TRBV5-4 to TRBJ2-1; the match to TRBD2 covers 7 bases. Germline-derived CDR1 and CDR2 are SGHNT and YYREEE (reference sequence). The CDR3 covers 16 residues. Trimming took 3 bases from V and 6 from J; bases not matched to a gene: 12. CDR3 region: CASSSSSGTWANEQFF. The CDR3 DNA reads TGTGCCAGCAGCTCCTCCAGCGGGACGTGGGCCAATGAGCAGTTCTTC.

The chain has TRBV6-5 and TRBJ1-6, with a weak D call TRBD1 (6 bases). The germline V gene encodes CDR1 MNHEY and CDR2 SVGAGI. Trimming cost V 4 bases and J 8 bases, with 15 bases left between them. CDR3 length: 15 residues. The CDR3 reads CASSFSGGADSPLHF. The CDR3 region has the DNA TGTGCCAGCAGTTTTTCCGGGGGGGCTGATTCACCCCTCCACTTT.

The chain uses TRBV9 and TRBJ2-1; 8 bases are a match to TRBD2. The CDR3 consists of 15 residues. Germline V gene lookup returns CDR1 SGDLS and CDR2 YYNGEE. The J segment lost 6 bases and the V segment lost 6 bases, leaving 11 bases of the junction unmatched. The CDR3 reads CASTAGGERINEQFF. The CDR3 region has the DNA TGTGCCAGCACTGCCGGGGGGGAGAGAATCAATGAGCAGTTCTTC.

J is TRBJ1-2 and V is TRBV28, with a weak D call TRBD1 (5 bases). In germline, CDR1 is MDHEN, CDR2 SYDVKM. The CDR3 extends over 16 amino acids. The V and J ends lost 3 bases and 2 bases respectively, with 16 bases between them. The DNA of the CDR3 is TGTGCCAGCAGTTTTAATGCCTGGGCAGGGAACTATGGCTACACCTTC. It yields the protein CASSFNAWAGNYGYTF.

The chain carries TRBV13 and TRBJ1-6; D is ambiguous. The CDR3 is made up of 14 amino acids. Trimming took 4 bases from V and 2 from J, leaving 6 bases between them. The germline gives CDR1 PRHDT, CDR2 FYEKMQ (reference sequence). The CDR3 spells CASSSATYNSPLHF. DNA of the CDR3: TGTGCCAGCAGCTCAGCGACCTATAATTCACCCCTCCACTTT.

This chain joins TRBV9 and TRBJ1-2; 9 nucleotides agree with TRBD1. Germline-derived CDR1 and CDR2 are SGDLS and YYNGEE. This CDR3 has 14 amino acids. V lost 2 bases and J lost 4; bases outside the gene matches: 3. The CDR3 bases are TGTGCCAGCAGCGTGGGACAGGGTCCCTATGGCTACACCTTC. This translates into CASSVGQGPYGYTF.

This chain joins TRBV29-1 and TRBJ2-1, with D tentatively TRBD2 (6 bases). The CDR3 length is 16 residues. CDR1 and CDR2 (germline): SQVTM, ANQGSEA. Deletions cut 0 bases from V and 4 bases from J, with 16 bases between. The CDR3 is CSVEDLNRAGYNEQFF. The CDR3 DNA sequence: TGCAGCGTTGAAGATCTGAACAGAGCGGGTTACAATGAGCAGTTCTTC.

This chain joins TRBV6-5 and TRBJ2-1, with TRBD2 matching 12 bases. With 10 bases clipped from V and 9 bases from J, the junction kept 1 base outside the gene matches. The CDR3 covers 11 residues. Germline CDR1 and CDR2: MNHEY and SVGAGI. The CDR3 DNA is TGTGCCACACTAGCGGGAGGTGAGCAGTTCTTC. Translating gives CATLAGGEQFF.

The CDR3 nucleotides are TGTGCCAGCAGTTTATTTACAACTATGAACACCGGGGAGCTGTTTTTT. Translated: CASSLFTTMNTGELFF. V is TRBV27 and J is TRBJ2-2; no reliable D call. V lost 1 base and J 1 base, leaving 10 bases between the germline ends. The CDR3 consists of 16 residues. Germline values: CDR1 MNHEY, CDR2 SMNVEV (reference sequence).